Presented here are 10 T cell receptor beta chains from one specimen sequenced in a study of patients and donors after allogeneic stem cell transplantation. TCRdb reprocessed the RT-PCR reads via MiXCR and lists one record per CDR3 protein. The sample lists about 960,000 distinct CDR3 sequences, 15% to 20% seen once, with around 6% in the top ten. The sequenced material came from blood, either unsorted or a sorted T cell fraction (not recorded which). These receptors were taken from a human donor who was either an allogeneic HSCT recipient or a stem cell or donor lymphocyte infusion donor (not recorded which). It is not recorded whose cells these are; they may come from a transplant donor.

This clonotype was seen a handful of times. This chain uses TRBV20-1 with TRBJ1-2; tentatively, D is TRBD1 (5 bases). Germline V gives CDR1 DFQATT, CDR2 SNEGSKA (reference sequence). V lost 4 bases to trimming and J lost 9 bases, with 12 bases between them. This CDR3 has 11 residues. CDR3 bases: TGCAGTGCTACTGATGGGGACCGCTACACCTTC. Translation gives CSATDGDRYTF.

The rearrangement links TRBV15 to TRBJ1-4, with 8 positions matching TRBD1. The germline CDR1 and CDR2 sequences are LNHNV and YYDKDF (reference sequence). This CDR3 comprises 15 residues. The V gene end was trimmed by 8 bases and the J gene end by 0 bases; junction bases not matched to a gene: 5. The CDR3 is CATRQGTTTNEKLFF. DNA of the CDR3: TGTGCCACCCGACAGGGGACCACAACTAATGAAAAACTGTTTTTT. Drawing the rest from reference TRBV15 and TRBJ1-4, the complete variable domain is DAMVIQNPRYQVTQFGKPVTLSCSQTLNHNVMYWYQQKSSQAPKLLFHYYDKDFNNEADTPDNFQSRRPNTSFCFLDIRSPGLGDTAMYLCATRQGTTTNEKLFFGSGTQLSVL.

This chain links TRBV28 with TRBJ2-5; a weak D match, TRBD2 (6 bases). The CDR3 loop spans 14 amino acids. V was cut by 6 bases and J by 5 bases, with 16 bases left in between. The V gene's germline CDR1 is MDHEN and CDR2 SYDVKM. DNA of the CDR3: TGTGCCAGCAGAACCAGCGGCGGGGAGGAGACCCAGTACTTC. Its translation is CASRTSGGEETQYF.

This chain joins TRBV6-1 and TRBJ2-7, with 9 bases that match TRBD1. Germline V gene sequence: CDR1 MNHNS, CDR2 SASEGT. The CDR3 has 15 residues. Trimming took 5 bases from V and 5 from J; bases not matched to a gene: 10. The CDR3 region is CASSNRGQGYHEQYF. DNA of the CDR3: TGTGCCAGCAGTAATAGGGGACAGGGCTACCACGAGCAGTACTTC.

This clonotype was seen many times. This chain uses TRBV20-1 with TRBJ1-2, with D hard to call. Germline assignment: CDR1 DFQATT and CDR2 SNEGSKA (reference sequence). With 6 bases removed from V and 4 bases from J, the gap between germline ends came to 6 bases. CDR3 length: 10 residues. In nucleotides, the CDR3 is TGCAGTGCGGGCAGCTATGGCTACACCTTC. Translated, it gives CSAGSYGYTF.

The rearrangement uses TRBV5-1 and TRBJ2-7, with 11 nucleotides matching TRBD2. From germline, CDR1 is SGHRS and CDR2 YFSETQ. The V segment lost 0 bases and the J segment 3 bases; nucleotides outside the gene matches: 2. CDR3 length: 15 residues. The CDR3 spells CASSLVGTSGYEQYF. CDR3 bases: TGCGCCAGCAGCTTGGTGGGGACTAGCGGCTACGAGCAGTACTTC.

This clonotype was seen once. The chain joins TRBV29-1 to TRBJ2-1; D is perhaps TRBD1 (5 bases). V was trimmed by 4 bases and J by 1 base, leaving 11 bases between them. Germline CDR1 reads SQVTM; CDR2 reads ANQGSEA. The CDR3 is made up of 14 amino acids. DNA for the CDR3: TGCAGCGTTGCTGGCAGGGAATCCTACAATGAGCAGTTCTTC. As protein: CSVAGRESYNEQFF.

This chain uses TRBV5-1 with TRBJ2-1, with TRBD1 matching over 7 bases. This CDR3 has 15 amino acids. Germline V gives CDR1 SGHRS, CDR2 YFSETQ. V was clipped by 0 bases and J by 4 bases; unmatched bases: 4. The CDR3 protein is CASSLEQGKYNEQFF. CDR3 nucleotides: TGCGCCAGCAGCTTGGAACAGGGGAAATACAATGAGCAGTTCTTC.

This clonotype has more than one count but fewer than ten. V usage is TRBV9 and J usage is TRBJ2-1; 11 bases align to TRBD2. There are 14 residues in the CDR3. V dropped 9 bases and J dropped 3; count of bases not matched to a gene: 5. Germline lookup yields CDR1 SGDLS and CDR2 YYNGEE. In nucleotides, the CDR3 is TGTGCCACCCCGACTAGCGGGGTCTACAATGAGCAGTTCTTC. Translation gives CATPTSGVYNEQFF.

This clonotype was detected ten times or more. The CDR3, as DNA: TGCGCCAGCAGCGCGGGACAGGGGGCGGTCACTGAAGCTTTCTTT. Translated: CASSAGQGAVTEAFF. The rearrangement links TRBV5-1 to TRBJ1-1; 12 bases align to TRBD1. The trim removed 4 bases at V and 4 bases at J, leaving 5 bases unmatched. CDR3 length: 15 amino acids. Germline V lookup: CDR1 SGHRS, CDR2 YFSETQ.